This is a list of T cell receptor beta chains from one sample in a study of post-analysis software for immune sequencing data. TCRdb re-derived calls from the PCR reads in MiXCR, one entry per CDR3 protein. The table includes approximately 770,000 distinct CDR3 sequences, roughly 50% detected once. Sequenced sample: blood. These receptors were obtained from a girl aged 10-17 years with multiple sclerosis. Each CDR3 is given with its conserved first and last residue. The D gene is left open where the match is weak. Not every row has a clone size; where given, it reads once, few, many or a size class.

j_call d_call clone_size v_call cdr3_aa cdr3_nt
TRBJ2-1 TRBD2 - TRBV12-3/TRBV12-4 CASTRAGGSYNEQFF TGTGCCAGCACCCGAGCGGGAGGGTCCTACAATGAGCAGTTCTTC
TRBJ2-1 - - TRBV3-1 CASSRQTLGNEQFF TGTGCCAGCAGCCGACAAACCTTAGGGAATGAGCAGTTCTTC
TRBJ1-5 - - TRBV5-6 CASSLGVQPQHF TGTGCCAGCAGCTTGGGGGTTCAGCCCCAGCATTTT
TRBJ2-7 TRBD1 few TRBV7-9 CASSLTRTGTGGEQYF TGTGCCAGCAGCCTGACGCGAACCGGGACAGGGGGCGAGCAGTACTTC
TRBJ2-7 TRBD1 - TRBV12-3/TRBV12-4 CASTQTGGISYEQYF TGTGCCAGCACCCAGACAGGGGGGATATCCTACGAGCAGTACTTC
TRBJ1-1 TRBD1 - TRBV29-1 CSVFLDRDEAFF TGCAGCGTTTTTCTCGACAGGGATGAAGCTTTCTTT
TRBJ2-7 TRBD1 - TRBV28 CASRPQGAGEQYF TGTGCCAGCAGACCTCAGGGGGCTGGCGAGCAGTACTTC
TRBJ2-1 - once TRBV7-2 CASSPQGGENEQFF TGTGCCAGCAGCCCTCAAGGAGGGGAAAATGAGCAGTTCTTC
TRBJ1-2 TRBD1 once TRBV12-3/TRBV12-4 CASSLPGTGTTYGYTF TGTGCCAGCAGCCTACCCGGGACAGGGACCACCTATGGCTACACCTTC
TRBJ2-3 - few TRBV5-1 CASSLGGEARTDTQYF TGCGCCAGCAGCTTGGGAGGGGAGGCTCGCACAGATACGCAGTATTTT
TRBJ2-1 TRBD2 - TRBV4-2 CASSQAALAGGVEQFF TGTGCCAGCAGCCAAGCGGCACTAGCGGGAGGGGTTGAGCAGTTCTTC
TRBJ2-1 TRBD2 - TRBV7-9 CASSLSGAYLNNEQFF TGTGCCAGCAGCTTAAGCGGGGCATACTTGAACAATGAGCAGTTCTTC
TRBJ2-1 TRBD1 - TRBV29-1 CSVEWAGQGPYNEQFF TGCAGCGTTGAATGGGCTGGACAGGGGCCGTACAATGAGCAGTTCTTC
TRBJ1-5 - once TRBV6-1 CASSPPQGRGDQPQHF TGTGCCAGCAGTCCCCCCCAGGGGAGGGGGGATCAGCCCCAGCATTTT
TRBJ2-7 - - TRBV4-1 CASSQDGLPYEQYF TGCGCCAGCAGCCAAGACGGCCTCCCCTACGAGCAGTACTTC
TRBJ2-1 TRBD1 - TRBV12-3/TRBV12-4 CASSSRGGQVLYNEQFF TGTGCCAGCAGTTCCCGGGGCGGACAGGTTCTCTACAATGAGCAGTTCTTC
TRBJ2-1 - many TRBV29-1 CSVEGGRYNEQFF TGCAGCGTTGAAGGGGGCAGGTACAATGAGCAGTTCTTC
TRBJ2-7 TRBD1 many TRBV7-2 CASSLRTGAYEQYF TGTGCCAGCAGCTTGAGGACAGGAGCCTACGAGCAGTACTTC
TRBJ2-3 - - TRBV27 CASNEGAAGADTQYF TGTGCCAGCAATGAGGGAGCGGCAGGGGCAGATACGCAGTATTTT
TRBJ2-1 TRBD1 - TRBV29-1 CSAPQPGTGAYNEQFF TGCAGCGCACCTCAGCCAGGGACAGGGGCGTACAATGAGCAGTTCTTC
TRBJ2-7 TRBD1 - TRBV30 CAWSQGTGDYEQYF TGTGCCTGGAGTCAGGGGACAGGGGACTACGAGCAGTACTTC
TRBJ1-2 - few TRBV7-2 CASSLGGPLYGYTF TGTGCCAGCAGCTTAGGAGGGCCCCTCTATGGCTACACCTTC
TRBJ2-7 - - TRBV7-6 CASSFQGGLGYEQYF TGTGCCAGCAGCTTTCAGGGGGGCTTGGGATACGAGCAGTACTTC
TRBJ1-4 - - TRBV4-3 CASSQVAVMGAANEKLFF TGCGCCAGCAGCCAAGTTGCGGTTATGGGGGCAGCTAATGAAAAACTGTTTTTT